This T cell receptor beta chain appears in the sequencing data of a study of PD-L1 blockade in urothelial cancer. Study at large: Treatment start was followed by blood analysis at 3 weeks (second dose) and again at 6 weeks. Blood samples contained a median about 150,000 T cells. Broader study findings: Larger 3-week expansion of tumor-associated blood clones was seen in durable-benefit patients.

Of note for this clone: No antigen is known for it.

V trimming: 5 bases; J trimming: 4 bases; junction bases outside the gene matches: 6. Germline CDR1 reads SGHAT; CDR2 reads FQNNGV. The CDR3 has 15 amino acids. Sample time point: pretreatment peripheral blood. Clones were sequenced by immunoSEQ multiplex PCR, and TCRdb holds only the in-frame ones, with some missing. The table records 90,000 or so clones, more than 70% of them present only once. This TCR derives from a woman over 75 with urothelial cancer. The rearrangement uses TRBV11-2 and TRBJ2-7; 12 bases line up with TRBD1. The sample here was PBMCs, taken around atezolizumab (anti-PD-L1) treatment. The CDR3 region is CASSPGTGGPYEQYF. The CDR3 DNA is TGTGCCAGCAGCCCAGGGACAGGGGGCCCGTACGAGCAGTACTTC. Full variable domain (remainder filled in from reference TRBV11-2 and TRBJ2-7): EAGVAQSPRYKIIEKRQSVAFWCNPISGHATLYWYQQILGQGPKLLIQFQNNGVVDDSQLPKDRFSAERLKGVDSTLKIQPAKLEDSAVYLCASSPGTGGPYEQYFGPGTRLTVT.